These T cell receptor beta chains were read from a single sample in a study of lymphopenia after photon versus proton radiotherapy. Measured with immunoSEQ multiplex PCR; TCRdb has only the in-frame clones, and not every one. This sample carries approximately 71,000 clones, roughly 88% of them seen once, and the ten largest clones take about 3.1%. Source: peripheral blood, taken from a patient treated with photon-based radiotherapy. All receptors come from a woman between 65 and 79 years old with pancreatic cancer. Each CDR3 is given with its conserved first and last residue. The D gene is left open where the match is weak. Clone sizes are given selectively: once, few, many, or a class where the clone is expanded.

D gene	V gene	clone size	J gene	CDR3 DNA	CDR3 protein
TRBD1	TRBV5-1	.	TRBJ2-3	TGCGCCAGCAGCTGGACCGGGACAGGGGCAGATACGCAGTATTTT	CASSWTGTGADTQYF
.	TRBV5-6	once	TRBJ1-2	TGTGCCAGCACCCAGGGAAACTATGGCTACACCTTC	CASTQGNYGYTF
.	TRBV7-6	.	TRBJ2-2	TGTGCCAGCAGCCGAGGAGTCGGGGAGCTGTTTTTT	CASSRGVGELFF
.	TRBV5-1	.	TRBJ2-3	TGCGCCAGCAGAGAGGGGGACACAGATACGCAGTATTTT	CASREGDTDTQYF
.	TRBV20-1	once	TRBJ2-3	TGCAGTGCCCGGGACTTGTCTACGCAGTATTTT	CSARDLSTQYF
TRBD1	TRBV28	.	TRBJ2-7	TGTGCCAGCAGTTCCCCGGGACAGGGGTACTACGAGCAGTACTTC	CASSSPGQGYYEQYF
TRBD1	TRBV10-3	.	TRBJ2-2	TGTGCCATCAGGGGACAGGGGGCGAACACCGGGGAGCTGTTTTTT	CAIRGQGANTGELFF
.	TRBV6-5	.	TRBJ2-3	TGTGCCAGCAGTTACTCTCCCCCGGGCAGGGCGGATACGCAGTATTTT	CASSYSPPGRADTQYF
.	TRBV4-3	.	TRBJ2-3	TGCGCCAGCAGCCAAGCAGTTGCGGATACGCAGTATTTT	CASSQAVADTQYF
.	TRBV5-6	.	TRBJ2-5	TGTGCCAGCAGCTTGCAAGGGATTCTGCTAGCTCAAGAGACCCAGTACTTC	CASSLQGILLAQETQYF
TRBD2	TRBV28	.	TRBJ2-2	TGTGCCAGCTCACCCCCCTATTTGGGGGAGGGCCTCCCCGGGGAGCTGTTTTTT	CASSPPYLGEGLPGELFF
.	TRBV6-1	.	TRBJ2-7	TGTGCCAGCAGTGAAAGGGCGGAAGACTACGAGCAGTACTTC	CASSERAEDYEQYF
.	TRBV2	.	TRBJ2-3	TGTGCCAGCAGTGGTGGGGGAGGTGCAGATACGCAGTATTTT	CASSGGGGADTQYF
TRBD2	TRBV19	.	TRBJ2-1	TGTGCCAGTAGTATAGATCTAGCGGGAGGTGTGTACAATGAGCAGTTCTTC	CASSIDLAGGVYNEQFF
.	TRBV5-6	few	TRBJ1-2	TGTGCCAGCAGCCCAGCAGGGTCATATGGCTACACCTTC	CASSPAGSYGYTF
TRBD1	TRBV6-5	.	TRBJ2-7	TGTGCCAGCAGCCCAGGGGGCTCTTACGAGCAGTACTTC	CASSPGGSYEQYF
TRBD1	TRBV7-6	.	TRBJ2-7	TGTGCCAGCAGCTTAGGGGACAGGGACGAGCAGTACTTC	CASSLGDRDEQYF
.	TRBV7-9	.	TRBJ2-1	TGTGCCAGCAGCCCACAGAATGAGCAGTTCTTC	CASSPQNEQFF
.	TRBV25-1	.	TRBJ2-7	TGTGCCAGCGCCACAGGGATGGGGTACGAGCAGTACTTC	CASATGMGYEQYF
TRBD1	TRBV25-1	.	TRBJ2-6	TGTGCCAGCAGAGATGACAGGGCTGGGGCCAACGTCCTGACTTTC	CASRDDRAGANVLTF
.	TRBV20-1	.	TRBJ2-5	TGCAGTGCTATACAAAAAGAGACCCAGTACTTC	CSAIQKETQYF
.	TRBV28	.	TRBJ2-5	TGTGCCAGCGGGAGTCAAACCCAGTACTTC	CASGSQTQYF
.	TRBV7-2	.	TRBJ2-5	TGTGCCAGCAGCCCAACAGGGAGTGTGGAGACCCAGTACTTC	CASSPTGSVETQYF
.	TRBV18	.	TRBJ1-3	TGTGCCAGCTCCCGGGACGGAACTGGAAACACCATATATTTT	CASSRDGTGNTIYF
.	TRBV4-3	.	TRBJ2-7	TGCGCCAGCAGCCAAGAAGGGGGGCCCTCCTACGAGCAGTACTTC	CASSQEGGPSYEQYF
TRBD1	TRBV11-2	once	TRBJ1-1	TGTGCCAGCAGTTTATGGGACAGGGAAGGGCACACTGAAGCTTTCTTT	CASSLWDREGHTEAFF
TRBD2	TRBV7-3	.	TRBJ2-1	TGTGCCAGCAGCCCCGGGACTAGCGGGAGGGTCATGGGGTACAATGAGCAGTTCTTC	CASSPGTSGRVMGYNEQFF
.	TRBV4-3	.	TRBJ2-3	TGCGCCAGCAGCCAAGACCGCCCCTTGAGTGCGGGCACAGATACGCAGTATTTT	CASSQDRPLSAGTDTQYF
.	TRBV9	.	TRBJ2-5	TGTGCCAGCAGCGTAGACCTAGCTGAGACCCAGTACTTC	CASSVDLAETQYF